The 26 T cell receptor beta chains listed next were all sequenced from one sample in a study of post-analysis software for immune sequencing data. Study conclusions and caveats: Higher frequency in patients than in controls was seen for a handful of TRBV segments, with TRBV5-6, TRBV5-1 and TRBV20-1 among them.

Antigen specificity for these receptors is unknown. Every TCR beta cDNA library bore unique molecular identifiers. TCRdb reprocessed the PCR reads via MiXCR and lists one record per CDR3 protein. The sample holds some 240,000 distinct CDR3 sequences, about 38% seen once. The specimen was blood. Receptor source: a girl aged 10 to 17 with multiple sclerosis.

About this clonotype: A much larger clone is a single base away; this may be a read error. V and J are TRBV5-1 and TRBJ1-1; D is undetermined. CDR3 length equals 13 residues. The germline V gene encodes CDR1 SGHRS and CDR2 YFSETQ. The CDR3 sequence is CASSLALNTGAFF. In DNA form, the CDR3 reads TGCGCCAGCAGCTTGGCTCTGAACACTGGAGCTTTCTTT.

As to this clonotype: Being one base from a much bigger clone, this may be a read error. CDR3 sequence (DNA): TGTGCTAGTGGTTTGGGATCGGGGTTCATCGGGGACAATGAGCAGTACTTC. It specifies CASGLGSGFIGDNEQYF. V gene TRBV12-5 combines with J gene TRBJ2-5, with D possibly matching TRBD1 (6 bases). Germline V gene sequence: CDR1 LGHNT, CDR2 FRNRAP. The CDR3 sequence is 17 residues long. With 1 base removed from V and 11 bases from J, the gap between germline ends came to 26 bases.

To note about this clonotype: A much more abundant neighbour one base away suggests this may be a read error. This chain uses TRBV4-1 with TRBJ2-3; 10 positions match TRBD2. J was trimmed by 6 bases and V by 2 bases; bases with no gene match: 11. This CDR3 region has 17 residues. Germline V lookup: CDR1 MGHRA, CDR2 YSYEKL. The CDR3: CASSQTVLAGLGDTQYF. Here the CDR3 DNA reads TGCGCCAGCAGCCAAACCGTACTAGCGGGGCTTGGGGATACGCAGTATTTT.

This clonotype was counted at least ten times. The chain links TRBV7-2 to TRBJ2-3; D not certain. CDR3 length: 13 amino acids. Germline V lookup: CDR1 SGHTA, CDR2 FQGNSA. The germline V and J ends were trimmed by 6 bases and 5 bases, with 12 bases remaining between them. The CDR3 loop is CASSWVREDTQYF. The CDR3 coding sequence is TGTGCCAGCAGTTGGGTTAGGGAAGATACGCAGTATTTT.

This chain connects TRBV15 to TRBJ1-2, with TRBD1 matching 7 bases. With V trimmed by 5 bases and J by 6 bases, 9 bases remained unmatched. Per germline, CDR1 LNHNV and CDR2 YYDKDF (reference sequence). The CDR3 has 14 residues. The CDR3 DNA follows: TGTGCCACCAGCCCGCGCACAGGGGTGAATGGCTACACCTTC. It specifies CATSPRTGVNGYTF. The full variable domain, rest sourced from reference TRBV15 and TRBJ1-2, is DAMVIQNPRYQVTQFGKPVTLSCSQTLNHNVMYWYQQKSSQAPKLLFHYYDKDFNNEADTPDNFQSRRPNTSFCFLDIRSPGLGDTAMYLCATSPRTGVNGYTFGSGTRLTVV.

The chain uses TRBV10-3 and TRBJ2-1; a weak D match, TRBD2 (5 bases). Germline lookup yields CDR1 ENHRY and CDR2 SYGVKD. The CDR3 loop spans 14 amino acids. The V end lost 7 bases, the J end lost 7 bases, and 17 bases lay between the germline ends. For the CDR3, the DNA is TGTGCCATCAAGCCCTTCGGGGATGGAAATGAGCAGTTCTTC. Encoded protein: CAIKPFGDGNEQFF.

This clonotype was recorded many times. This rearrangement joins TRBV12-3 or TRBV12-4 to TRBJ2-5; no definite D call. The CDR3 runs to 13 residues. Trimming took off 3 bases at V and 0 bases at J, with 5 bases between the two ends. CDR3 nucleotides: TGTGCCAGCAGTTTTGGGTACCAAGAGACCCAGTACTTC. This translates into CASSFGYQETQYF.

This chain connects TRBV6-1 to TRBJ2-7; unclear D gene. This CDR3 comprises 11 residues. Germline V gives CDR1 MNHNS, CDR2 SASEGT. The V and J ends lost 8 bases and 0 bases respectively, with 5 bases between them. In nucleotides, the CDR3 is TGTGCCAGCGAGGTCTCCTACGAGCAGTACTTC. Its translation is CASEVSYEQYF.

This clonotype was recorded at least ten times. CDR3 in amino acids: CASSPGTSGIRYNEQFF. The CDR3 nucleotides are TGCGCCAGCAGCCCGGGGACTAGCGGGATAAGGTACAATGAGCAGTTCTTC. The chain is built from TRBV5-1 and TRBJ2-1; 13 bases line up with TRBD2. The CDR3 has 17 amino acids. Germline V gives CDR1 SGHRS, CDR2 YFSETQ. The J segment lost 4 bases and the V segment lost 4 bases, leaving 8 bases of the junction unmatched.

The chain joins TRBV4-1 to TRBJ2-2, with TRBD1 as a possible D gene (6 bases). The CDR3 consists of 14 residues. CDR1 is MGHRA, CDR2 YSYEKL, per germline. Deletions cut 0 bases from V and 6 bases from J, with 8 bases between. CDR3: CASSQEDRPGELFF. The CDR3 DNA follows: TGCGCCAGCAGCCAAGAAGACAGGCCCGGGGAGCTGTTTTTT.

This clonotype was seen a handful of times. The gene calls are TRBV18 and TRBJ2-1, with D possibly matching TRBD2 (6 bases). The CDR3 runs to 13 residues. Between the trimmed V and J ends, which lost 6 bases and 7 bases, there was a span of 13 bases. Germline V gene sequence: CDR1 KGHSH, CDR2 LQKENI. This chain's CDR3 is CASSPGVRNEQFF. CDR3 bases: TGTGCCAGCTCCCCGGGGGTGAGGAATGAGCAGTTCTTC.

This clonotype has a handful of counts. The chain couples TRBV5-5 to TRBJ1-6; D remains unclear. Looked up from germline, CDR1 is SGHKS and CDR2 is YYEKEE (reference sequence). V was shortened by 5 bases and J by 5 bases, with 14 bases between the two germline ends. The CDR3 has 15 amino acids. The CDR3 bases are TGTGCCAGCAGTCGGGATATCCAGGATAATTCACCCCTCCACTTT. Residues: CASSRDIQDNSPLHF.

The V gene is TRBV20-1, the J gene TRBJ2-1, with 7 positions matching TRBD1. This CDR3 region has 16 residues. Trimming at V came to 2 bases and at J to 0 bases, leaving 7 bases not matched to a gene. The germline V gene encodes CDR1 DFQATT and CDR2 SNEGSKA (reference sequence). Here the CDR3 reads CSARQRGGPSYNEQFF. For the CDR3, the DNA is TGCAGTGCTAGACAAAGAGGGGGCCCCTCCTACAATGAGCAGTTCTTC.

This rearrangement joins TRBV19 to TRBJ2-3; a weak D match, TRBD2 (5 bases). CDR1 LNHDA and CDR2 SQIVND come from the germline V gene (reference sequence). Trimming stripped 5 bases from V and 9 bases from J, with 12 bases between. The CDR3 is made up of 12 amino acids. The DNA of the CDR3 is TGTGCCAGTAGTCCTCCAGCGGTGACGCAGTATTTT. Translation gives CASSPPAVTQYF. Filled out from reference TRBV19 and TRBJ2-3, the complete variable domain reads DGGITQSPKYLFRKEGQNVTLSCEQNLNHDAMYWYRQDPGQGLRLIYYSQIVNDFQKGDIAEGYSVSREKKESFPLTVTSAQKNPTAFYLCASSPPAVTQYFGPGTRLTVL.

This chain joins TRBV20-1 and TRBJ2-1; TRBD2 aligns across 11 bases. Germline CDR1 is DFQATT and CDR2 is SNEGSKA (reference sequence). The CDR3 covers 18 residues. The ends lost 7 bases at V and 3 bases at J; junction bases unmatched: 17. CDR3 sequence: CSVPRRLAGGTIYNEQFF. The CDR3, as DNA: TGCAGTGTCCCGAGACGGCTAGCGGGGGGAACCATCTACAATGAGCAGTTCTTC.

This clonotype was seen repeatedly, ten times or more. The chain uses TRBV7-9 and TRBJ2-7; 7 nucleotides agree with TRBD1. The CDR3 consists of 14 residues. The V and J ends lost 2 bases and 2 bases, in that order; junction bases with no gene match: 3. Germline V gene sequence: CDR1 SEHNR, CDR2 FQNEAQ (reference sequence). As DNA, the CDR3 is TGTGCCAGCAGCTTACGGGACAGAACCTACGAGCAGTACTTC. Amino acid sequence: CASSLRDRTYEQYF. Based on the CDR3 plus reference TRBV7-9 and TRBJ2-7, the full variable domain is DTGVSQNPRHKITKRGQNVTFRCDPISEHNRLYWYRQTLGQGPEFLTYFQNEAQLEKSRLLSDRFSAERPKGSFSTLEIQRTEQGDSAMYLCASSLRDRTYEQYFGPGTRLTVT.

This clonotype was picked up many times. The chain couples TRBV4-2 to TRBJ2-3; no clear D gene. Germline-derived CDR1 and CDR2 are LGHNA and YNFKEQ. This CDR3 comprises 13 residues. V lost 5 bases and J lost 4, with 10 bases in between. The CDR3 DNA sequence: TGTGCCAGCAGCGCCCAGAATTCAGATACGCAGTATTTT. This translates into CASSAQNSDTQYF.

Worth noting for this clonotype: A much larger clone is a single base away; this may be a read error. The rearrangement uses TRBV4-1 and TRBJ1-1; tentatively, D is TRBD1 (6 bases). This CDR3 comprises 14 residues. CDR1 and CDR2 from the germline V gene are MGHRA and YSYEKL. V was shortened by 4 bases and J by 7 bases, with 16 bases between the two germline ends. This CDR3 is CASSRRADSYEAFF. CDR3 DNA: TGCGCCAGCAGCCGCCGCGCGGACAGCTATGAAGCTTTCTTT.

Ten or more counts support this clonotype. This chain joins TRBV29-1 and TRBJ1-2, with no clear D. The ends were cut back, 0 bases at V and 4 bases at J, with 18 bases in the middle. Germline V lookup: CDR1 SQVTM, CDR2 ANQGSEA. This CDR3 is 16 amino acids long. CDR3 protein: CSVEDLFSGRAYGYTF. CDR3 nucleotides: TGCAGCGTTGAAGATCTTTTCTCGGGGAGGGCCTATGGCTACACCTTC. Looking up the rest from reference TRBV29-1 and TRBJ1-2 gives the full variable domain: SAVISQKPSRDICQRGTSLTIQCQVDSQVTMMFWYRQQPGQSLTLIATANQGSEATYESGFVIDKFPISRPNLTFSTLTVSNMSPEDSSIYLCSVEDLFSGRAYGYTFGSGTRLTVV.

This clonotype was observed many times. The CDR3 region has the DNA TGCAGTGCTAGCCAGGGGTTGGGGACGTCGTTAGAGACCCAGTACTTC. The encoded protein is CSASQGLGTSLETQYF. The chain has TRBV20-1 and TRBJ2-5; the D gene is possibly TRBD1 (6 bases). This CDR3 spans 16 amino acids. Germline CDR1 reads DFQATT; CDR2 reads SNEGSKA (reference sequence). V lost 3 bases and J lost 4, with 21 bases in between.

CDR3 DNA: TGTGCCACCAGCAGACGGGCCGTGGATACGCAGTATTTT. This gives the protein CATSRRAVDTQYF. The rearrangement joins TRBV15 to TRBJ2-3; no clear D. The germline gives CDR1 LNHNV, CDR2 YYDKDF (reference sequence). With 2 bases removed from V and 6 bases from J, the gap between germline ends came to 9 bases. There are 13 residues in the CDR3.

The CDR3 DNA is TGTGCCAGCAGTGACTCGCAGGGGGCCGGTACTGAAGCTTTCTTT. Translation: CASSDSQGAGTEAFF. The V call is TRBV25-1, the J call TRBJ1-1, with TRBD1 identical over 8 bases. The V gene end was trimmed by 3 bases and the J gene end by 5 bases; junction bases not matched to a gene: 8. Germline values: CDR1 MGHDK, CDR2 SYGVNS. The CDR3 spans 15 residues.

This clonotype was counted at least ten times. V and J are TRBV6-6 and TRBJ2-4, with D possibly being TRBD1 (5 bases). Germline lookup yields CDR1 MNHNY and CDR2 SVGAGI (reference sequence). Trimming removed 7 bases at V and 4 bases at J, with 8 bases between. This CDR3 is built from 12 residues. The chain's CDR3 is CASTAGKNIQYF. CDR3 DNA sequence: TGTGCCAGCACGGCAGGGAAAAACATTCAGTACTTC.

Regarding this clonotype: A much bigger clone sits one base away, suggesting this may be a read error. This CDR3 is missing its conserved last phenylalanine or tryptophan, likely due to a read error. The CDR3 here is CASSRQGLRNYGYTC. Written as DNA, the CDR3 is TGTGCCAGCAGTCGACAGGGGTTGAGGAACTATGGCTACACCTGC. The gene calls are TRBV28 and TRBJ1-2; 8 nucleotides align to TRBD1. This CDR3 comprises 15 residues. Per the germline V gene, CDR1 is MDHEN and CDR2 is SYDVKM. Trimming cost V 5 bases and J 2 bases; bases outside gene matches: 7.

This clonotype was seen at least ten times. The V and J genes are TRBV19 and TRBJ2-1; 9 nucleotides line up with TRBD2. The CDR3 runs 15 residues. Germline CDR1 reads LNHDA; CDR2 reads SQIVND (reference sequence). The J segment lost 3 bases and the V segment lost 6 bases, leaving 6 bases of the junction unmatched. CDR3 in amino acids: CASSPSGINYNEQFF. CDR3 coding DNA: TGTGCCAGTAGCCCTAGCGGGATAAACTACAATGAGCAGTTCTTC.

The chain combines TRBV20-1 with TRBJ1-2; 10 nucleotides line up with TRBD1. V lost 1 base, J lost 6 bases, and 8 bases stayed unmatched. The CDR3 runs to 15 residues. Germline V gene sequence: CDR1 DFQATT, CDR2 SNEGSKA (reference sequence). CDR3 nucleotides: TGCAGTGCTAGAGGGATGACAGGGGGCCACCATGGCTACACCTTC. Its translation is CSARGMTGGHHGYTF.